This TCR beta chain was retrieved from a study of blood T cell repertoires in COVID-19. Study at large: Donors in the United States, Italy and Spain gave samples during acute or convalescent COVID-19.

Trimming removed 5 bases from V and 2 bases from J; junction bases left unmatched: 5. This CDR3 spans 14 amino acids. Germline CDR1 reads ENHRY; CDR2 reads SYGVKD. The data were produced by immunoSEQ multiplex PCR, yet TCRdb's version contains in-frame clones alone and is incomplete. The table records around 380,000 clones, 81% of them present only once. Only one count was recorded for this clone. The chain is built from TRBV10-3 and TRBJ1-2; 7 bases line up with TRBD1. The source of this sequence is a human donor with acute or convalescent COVID-19. The donor label of this sample is uncertain. Sequencing was performed on peripheral blood. The CDR3 protein is CAISPGTVNYGYTF. As DNA, the CDR3 is TGTGCCATCAGTCCCGGGACAGTGAACTATGGCTACACCTTC.